Described below is a single T cell receptor (beta chain) sequence and its context. This record belongs to a study of blood T cell repertoires in COVID-19. Study-wide context: The United States, Italy and Spain were the sources of the acute and convalescent COVID-19 samples. PBMCs, B-cell-depleted T cells, or T cells provided the cDNA or gDNA that made up the material.

V trimming: 1 base; J trimming: 3 bases; junction bases outside the gene matches: 7. Germline CDR1 reads SGHRS; CDR2 reads YFSETQ. This CDR3 spans 16 amino acids. How the authors handled the data: Counts of nucleated cells, estimated from reference gene primer amplification, were obtained. Generated by immunoSEQ multiplex PCR, the TCRdb table keeps only in-frame clones and is missing some. V and J calls and clone size are copied from that table; D and trimming were computed from the DNA. The top ten clones hold roughly 29% of a sample with 85,000 to 130,000 clones, more than 80% of them seen once. Source material: peripheral blood. The TCR comes from a man aged 55 to 70 with acute or convalescent COVID-19. The rearrangement joins TRBV5-1 to TRBJ1-2; 9 bases agree with TRBD1. CDR3 bases: TGCGCCAGCAGCTTGCCCCCGGACAGGGGTGACTATGGCTACACCTTC. Protein product: CASSLPPDRGDYGYTF.